This entry lists 3 T cell receptor beta chains sequenced from one sample in a study of T-cell reconstitution after alpha-beta-depleted transplantation in children. The TCRbeta library incorporated unique molecular identifiers. MiXCR, applied by TCRdb to the PCR reads, yields one record per CDR3 protein. The sample lists 350,000 to 500,000 distinct CDR3 sequences; about 45% were seen once. The material sequenced was PBMCs, taken before TCRalphabeta/CD19-depleted stem cell transplant. All receptors derive from a girl aged 2 to 10 with aplastic anemia, due to receive a stem cell transplant.

This clonotype was recorded at least ten times. The chain joins TRBV5-1 to TRBJ2-1, with TRBD1 identical over 8 bases. CDR1 and CDR2 (germline): SGHRS, YFSETQ. Unmatched junction bases numbered 6, after V lost 0 bases and J lost 10 bases. The CDR3 contains 14 residues. The CDR3 nucleotides are TGCGCCAGCAGCTTGGCCGGGACAGGTCTCGAGCAGTTCTTC. Its protein product is CASSLAGTGLEQFF. The variable domain in full, with the rest retrieved from reference TRBV5-1 and TRBJ2-1, is KAGVTQTPRYLIKTRGQQVTLSCSPISGHRSVSWYQQTPGQGLQFLFEYFSETQRNKGNFPGRFSGRQFSNSRSEMNVSTLELGDSALYLCASSLAGTGLEQFFGPGTRLTVL.

At least ten counts were recorded for this clonotype. The chain recombines TRBV5-1 with TRBJ2-5; D uncertain. This CDR3 has 12 amino acids. Germline V lookup: CDR1 SGHRS, CDR2 YFSETQ. Trimming removed 0 bases from V and 4 bases from J, with 4 bases in between. CDR3 nucleotides: TGCGCCAGCAGCTTGGTACGAGAGACCCAGTACTTC. This codes for CASSLVRETQYF.

The chain is built from TRBV10-2 and TRBJ2-1, with a possible D match to TRBD2 (6 bases). V shed 6 bases and J shed 1 base, with 13 bases lying between them. This CDR3 region has 15 residues. Germline CDR1 and CDR2: WSHSY and SAAADI. The CDR3 reads CASRYASVSYNEQFF. In DNA form, the CDR3 reads TGCGCCAGCAGGTATGCTAGCGTTTCCTACAATGAGCAGTTCTTC.